This T cell receptor beta chain stems from a study of blood T cell repertoires in COVID-19. This CDR3 comprises 17 residues. The germline V and J ends were trimmed by 0 bases and 4 bases, with 19 bases remaining between them. The V gene's germline CDR1 is SGDLS and CDR2 YYNGEE. This clone was detected only once. The method was immunoSEQ multiplex PCR; TCRdb's version includes in-frame clones alone and lacks a portion of them. The repertoire consists of hundreds of thousands of clones, with around 87% occurring once and the leading ten covering around 0.97%. Sequencing used peripheral blood. V is TRBV9 and J is TRBJ1-1; D is ambiguous. This receptor was identified in a woman in her thirties or forties with COVID-19, enrolled during active disease. For the CDR3, the DNA is TGTGCCAGCAGCGTAGGGGCTGGCGGGTCTCGCGCCACTGAAGCTTTCTTT. Residues: CASSVGAGGSRATEAFF.